These T cell receptor beta chains were read from a single sample in a study of Tregs in tolerant kidney transplant recipients. Sequenced by immunoSEQ multiplex PCR; TCRdb stores in-frame clones only, minus some. The table has more than 90,000 clones, around 94% seen once. Material for sequencing was CD4+ T cells from blood. The origin of the receptors is a human donor in good health. CDR3s include the opening cysteine and the closing phenylalanine or tryptophan. Each record gives: D gene, J gene, V gene, CDR3 protein, CDR3 DNA. The D gene is left open where the match is weak.

NA | TRBJ2-6 | TRBV19 | CASSPYEGGSGANVLTF | TGTGCCAGTAGCCCCTATGAAGGGGGTTCTGGGGCCAACGTCCTGACTTTC
TRBD1 | TRBJ1-1 | TRBV30 | CAWTGQGAEAFF | TGTGCCTGGACAGGGCAGGGGGCTGAAGCTTTCTTT
NA | TRBJ2-7 | TRBV6-5 | CASSYTGFSSYEQYF | TGTGCCAGCAGTTACACGGGATTTAGCTCCTACGAGCAGTACTTC
NA | TRBJ2-2 | TRBV18 | CASSPAAGANTGELFF | TGTGCCAGCTCACCAGCTGCGGGCGCGAACACCGGGGAGCTGTTTTTT
TRBD2 | TRBJ2-1 | TRBV2 | CASSPWGSGVNNEQFF | TGTGCCAGCAGTCCTTGGGGTAGCGGGGTCAACAATGAGCAGTTCTTC
NA | TRBJ2-7 | TRBV7-7 | CASSLSRGPSYEQYF | TGTGCTAGCAGTTTATCCCGCGGGCCTTCCTACGAGCAGTACTTC
TRBD2 | TRBJ2-3 | TRBV7-3 | CASSPLAGDTDTQYF | TGTGCCAGCAGCCCACTTGCGGGGGACACAGATACGCAGTATTTT
TRBD1 | TRBJ1-2 | TRBV6-5 | CASRSDRGANYGYTF | TGTGCCAGCAGGTCTGACAGGGGGGCTAACTATGGCTACACCTTC
TRBD2 | TRBJ2-7 | TRBV7-7 | CASSRLAHEQYF | TGTGCTAGCAGCCGACTAGCCCACGAGCAGTACTTC
TRBD1 | TRBJ1-5 | TRBV6-1 | CASSETGARQPQHF | TGTGCCAGCAGTGAAACAGGGGCACGGCAGCCCCAGCATTTT
TRBD2 | TRBJ2-3 | TRBV7-8 | CASSVLAGGTDTQYF | TGTGCCAGCAGCGTCCTAGCGGGAGGGACAGATACGCAGTATTTT
TRBD1 | TRBJ2-6 | TRBV5-1 | CASSLAVQGATGANVLTF | TGCGCCAGCAGCTTGGCCGTGCAGGGGGCCACTGGGGCCAACGTCCTGACTTTC
NA | TRBJ1-6 | TRBV7-6 | CASSLGGQGPLFNSPLHF | TGTGCCAGCAGCTTAGGAGGGCAGGGGCCGCTATTTAATTCACCCCTCCACTTT
TRBD1 | TRBJ1-4 | TRBV27 | CASSIGQGGEDKLFF | TGTGCCAGCAGTATAGGACAGGGCGGCGAGGACAAACTGTTTTTT
TRBD2 | TRBJ2-5 | TRBV7-9 | CASSLGLAGGQETQYF | TGTGCCAGCAGCTTAGGGCTAGCGGGCGGTCAAGAGACCCAGTACTTC
NA | TRBJ2-7 | TRBV18 | CASCETGLGEQYF | TGTGCCAGCTGCGAAACAGGGCTCGGTGAGCAGTACTTC
NA | TRBJ2-7 | TRBV19 | CASSSHAAGQHYEQYF | TGTGCCAGTAGCTCTCATGCCGCGGGACAGCACTACGAGCAGTACTTC
NA | TRBJ1-6 | TRBV2 | CASSRTPGSPLHF | TGTGCCAGCAGTAGGACCCCCGGGTCACCCCTCCACTTT
NA | TRBJ1-2 | TRBV30 | CAWRWAPDFYGYTF | TGTGCCTGGAGGTGGGCTCCCGACTTCTATGGCTACACCTTC
NA | TRBJ2-1 | TRBV6-1 | CASSELGSTEQFF | TGTGCCAGCAGTGAACTCGGGAGTACTGAGCAGTTCTTC
NA | TRBJ2-5 | TRBV6-4 | CASSDGPSGQETQYF | TGTGCCAGCAGCGATGGCCCCAGCGGACAAGAGACCCAGTACTTC
TRBD2 | TRBJ2-2 | TRBV2 | CASSPSGRGTGELFF | TGTGCCAGCAGTCCTAGCGGGAGGGGGACCGGGGAGCTGTTTTTT
TRBD1 | TRBJ1-4 | TRBV5-1 | CASSSRGPANEKLFF | TGCGCCAGCAGCAGCAGGGGGCCTGCTAATGAAAAACTGTTTTTT